This TCR beta chain is drawn from a study of regulatory dendritic cells for organ transplantation. Findings of the study overall: Naive T cells showed high diversity, memory cells less, memory CD8+ least. Of resting T cell subsets, memory CD8+ had the most alloreactive clonotypes. Mature dendritic cells appeared to drive more memory CD8+ clonal expansion than regulatory ones.

This clone was picked up one time. Antigen specificity is unknown. Data came from immunoSEQ multiplex PCR; TCRdb stores just in-frame clones and leaves some out. The sample includes approximately 11,000 clones, approximately 80% of them seen just once. Allogeneic regulatory or mature dendritic cells were co-cultured for 5 days with CFSE-labeled sorted T cells at 1:10. FACS sorted CD4+ or CD8+ T cells into CD45RA+ naive and CD45RO+ memory. The length of the CDR3 is 18 residues. V was clipped by 4 bases and J by 0 bases; unmatched bases: 9. In germline, CDR1 is LGHNA, CDR2 YSLEER. The chain couples TRBV4-3 to TRBJ1-3; 10 nucleotides align to TRBD1. The receptor was derived from a human donor in good health. Material: memory CD4+ T cells from blood cultured with dendritic cells. As to subset: CD45RO+ memory T cells. Written as DNA, the CDR3 is TGCGCCAGCAGCCGCCTATACGGGACAGGGGCCTCTGGAAACACCATATATTTT. It yields the protein CASSRLYGTGASGNTIYF.